A selection of T cell receptor beta chains follows, all from one sample in a study of T cells after yellow fever vaccination. One entry per CDR3 protein, called by TCRdb with MiXCR from the 5' RACE reads. The table includes some 500,000 distinct CDR3 sequences, roughly 12% detected once. This sample comprised PBMCs, obtained on the day of the yellow fever booster vaccination. These receptors were taken from a man younger than 45 who received the YFV17D yellow fever vaccine. Both conserved end residues are trimmed from each CDR3.

v_gene	j_gene	CDR3aa
TRBV30	TRBJ2-1	AWSEFVGPF
TRBV11-2	TRBJ2-7	ASSREREASYEQY
TRBV27	TRBJ1-6	ASSLIGARGSPLH
TRBV7-2	TRBJ2-3	ASSEGTSDTQY
TRBV5-1	TRBJ1-1	ASSLESRANTEAF
TRBV5-4	TRBJ2-1	ASSLASGRAHEQF
TRBV12-3/TRBV12-4	TRBJ1-5	ASRKPGVSQPQH
TRBV20-1	TRBJ2-2	CARGLEPDLNTGELF
TRBV7-8	TRBJ2-7	ASSLKVRASGTTYEQY
TRBV5-1	TRBJ2-7	ASSLGQMYEQY
TRBV5-1	TRBJ2-2	ASSLAGTGGTGELF
TRBV5-4	TRBJ2-5	ASSLAPVRGQETQY
TRBV10-1	TRBJ1-1	ASSMGGTANTEAF
TRBV7-2	TRBJ2-7	ASSSQSFYEQY
TRBV6-1	TRBJ1-2	ASSSGDKAYGYT
TRBV4-3	TRBJ2-5	ASSLWTGERTQY
TRBV7-2	TRBJ2-3	ASTSGTQATQY
TRBV20-1	TRBJ2-3	SARVRDRTDTQY
TRBV6-2/TRBV6-3	TRBJ2-1	ASSYFAVYNEQF
TRBV2	TRBJ1-2	ASTWRSSLYYGYT
TRBV7-2	TRBJ2-5	ASSRVRGQFQETQY
TRBV25-1	TRBJ1-1	ASSGQGLNTEAF
TRBV12-3/TRBV12-4	TRBJ1-5	ASSLTAQGQPQH
TRBV14	TRBJ2-4	ASSQAGGPPN
TRBV18	TRBJ2-7	ASSPRDHSSYEQY
TRBV5-1	TRBJ1-5	ASSTGQGVGQPQH
TRBV20-1	TRBJ2-4	SARRRGRDIQY
TRBV6-5	TRBJ2-3	ASSYPNRPSTDTQY
TRBV5-1	TRBJ2-1	ASRRSEYNEQF
TRBV7-2	TRBJ2-3	ASSFTLAGVTDTQY
TRBV24-1	TRBJ2-5	ATSDLQTQY
TRBV5-1	TRBJ2-3	ASSSDRPGGKRGDTQY